This TCR beta chain stems from a study of blood T cell repertoires in COVID-19. Study overall: PBMCs, B-cell-depleted T cells, or T cells provided the cDNA or gDNA that made up the material.

There are 12 residues in the CDR3. V was trimmed by 6 bases and J by 6 bases, leaving 11 bases between them. Assignments of participants to cohorts depended upon their own reported clinical history. Two negative PCRs, clearance, or symptom resolution had been documented for recovered Cohort 3 donors. Generated by immunoSEQ multiplex PCR, the TCRdb table keeps only in-frame clones and is missing some. The sample carries some 370,000 clones, over 80% recorded once. The sequenced sample was PBMCs or T cells enriched from blood (not recorded which). V and J are TRBV12-3 or TRBV12-4 and TRBJ1-1; D not resolved. This clonotype was sampled from a woman aged 45 to 65 who had recovered from COVID-19. As DNA, the CDR3 is TGTGCCAGCAGACGGGAGAGGGCTGAAGCTTTCTTT. Translated, it gives CASRRERAEAFF.